This T cell receptor beta chain was captured by sequencing in a study of T cells in Graves' hyperthyroidism and ophthalmopathy. What was amplified from RNA transcripts were TCR beta CDR3 regions. The HTBI primer set was used in a first-round RT-PCR of the TCR CDR3. Each CDR3 protein is one row after TCRdb ran MiXCR on the multiplex PCR reads. This table has under 350,000 distinct CDR3 sequences, 25% appearing once. J was trimmed by 3 bases and V by 3 bases; bases with no gene match: 12. Per the germline V gene, CDR1 is MDHEN and CDR2 is SYDVKM. CDR3 length: 18 residues. To note about this clonotype: Antigen unknown.

Newly diagnosed hyperthyroidism, duration under 2 months, in patients aged 18 to 65. First hyperthyroidism diagnosis is when the blood sample was obtained, before any ophthalmopathy symptoms. General study points: Stable hyperthyroidism was told apart from ophthalmopathy by a model built on 13 V-J features. Ophthalmopathy was identified by the model a median around 6.3 months ahead of onset.

The clonotype originates from a man aged 40-50 years with Graves' hyperthyroidism that later progressed to Graves' ophthalmopathy. This sequence joins TRBV28 and TRBJ2-2, with 8 bases lining up with TRBD1. Sequenced sample: blood. CDR3 protein: CASSLWATGVGDTGELFF. The CDR3, as DNA: TGTGCCAGCAGTTTGTGGGCGACAGGGGTAGGGGACACCGGGGAGCTGTTTTTT.